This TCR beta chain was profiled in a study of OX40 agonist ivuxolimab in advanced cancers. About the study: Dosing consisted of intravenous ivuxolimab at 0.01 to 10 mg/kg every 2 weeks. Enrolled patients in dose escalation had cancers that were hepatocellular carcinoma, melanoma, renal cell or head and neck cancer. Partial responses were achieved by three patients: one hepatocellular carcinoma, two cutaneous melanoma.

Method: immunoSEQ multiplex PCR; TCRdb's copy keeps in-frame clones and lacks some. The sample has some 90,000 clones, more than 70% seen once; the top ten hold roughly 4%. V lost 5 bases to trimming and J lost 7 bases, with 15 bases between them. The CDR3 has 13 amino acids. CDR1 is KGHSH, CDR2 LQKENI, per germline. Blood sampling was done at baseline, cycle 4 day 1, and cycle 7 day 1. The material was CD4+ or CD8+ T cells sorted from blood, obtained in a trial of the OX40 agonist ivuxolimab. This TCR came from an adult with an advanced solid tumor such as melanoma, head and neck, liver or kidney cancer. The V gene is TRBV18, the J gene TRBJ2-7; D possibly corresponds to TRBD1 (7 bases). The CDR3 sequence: CASSTGARGEQYV. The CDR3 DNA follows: TGTGCCAGCTCAACAGGGGCCCGGGGGGAGCAGTACGTC.